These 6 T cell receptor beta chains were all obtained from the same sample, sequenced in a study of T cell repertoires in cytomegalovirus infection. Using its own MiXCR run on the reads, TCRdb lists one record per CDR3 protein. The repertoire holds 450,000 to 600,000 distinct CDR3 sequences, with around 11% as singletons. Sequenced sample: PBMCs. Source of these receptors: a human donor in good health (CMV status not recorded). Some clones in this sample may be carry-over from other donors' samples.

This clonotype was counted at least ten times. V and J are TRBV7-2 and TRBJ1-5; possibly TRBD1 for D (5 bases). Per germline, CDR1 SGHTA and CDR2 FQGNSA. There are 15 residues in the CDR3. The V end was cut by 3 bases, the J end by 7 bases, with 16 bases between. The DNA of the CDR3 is TGTGCCAGCAGCTTCGATCGGGGGTTAGGCCAGCCCCAGCATTTT. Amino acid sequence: CASSFDRGLGQPQHF.

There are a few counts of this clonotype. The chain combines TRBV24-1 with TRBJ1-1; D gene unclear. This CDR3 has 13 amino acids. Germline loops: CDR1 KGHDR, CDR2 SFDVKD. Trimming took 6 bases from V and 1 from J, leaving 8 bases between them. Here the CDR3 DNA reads TGTGCCACCAGTAACTACAGGAACACTGAAGCTTTCTTT. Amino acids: CATSNYRNTEAFF.

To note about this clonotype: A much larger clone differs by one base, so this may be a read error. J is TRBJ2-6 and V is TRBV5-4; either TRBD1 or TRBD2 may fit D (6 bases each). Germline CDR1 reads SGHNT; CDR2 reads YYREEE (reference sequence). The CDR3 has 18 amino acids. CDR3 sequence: CASSPQGLFSSGTNVLTF. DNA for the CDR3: TGTGCCAGCAGCCCACAGGGACTTTTTTCCTCTGGGACCAACGTCCTGACTTTC.

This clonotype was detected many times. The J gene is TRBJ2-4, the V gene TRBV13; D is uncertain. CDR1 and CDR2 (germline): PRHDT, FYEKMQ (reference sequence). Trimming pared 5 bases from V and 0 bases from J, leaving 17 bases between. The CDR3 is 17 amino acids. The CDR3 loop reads CASSARLLKGAKNIQYF. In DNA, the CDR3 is TGTGCCAGCAGCGCACGACTCCTAAAGGGAGCCAAAAACATTCAGTACTTC.

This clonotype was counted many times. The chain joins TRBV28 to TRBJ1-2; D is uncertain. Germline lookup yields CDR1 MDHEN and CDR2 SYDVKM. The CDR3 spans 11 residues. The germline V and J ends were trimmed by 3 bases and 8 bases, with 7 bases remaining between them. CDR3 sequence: CASSLKGGYTF. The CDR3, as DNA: TGTGCCAGCAGTTTGAAGGGAGGCTACACCTTC.

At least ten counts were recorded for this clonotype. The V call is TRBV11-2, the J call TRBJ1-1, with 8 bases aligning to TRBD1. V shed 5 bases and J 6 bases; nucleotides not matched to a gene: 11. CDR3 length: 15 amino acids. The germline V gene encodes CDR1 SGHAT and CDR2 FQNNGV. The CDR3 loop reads CASSGDRGTLAEAFF. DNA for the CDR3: TGTGCCAGCAGCGGAGACAGGGGTACGCTGGCTGAAGCTTTCTTT.